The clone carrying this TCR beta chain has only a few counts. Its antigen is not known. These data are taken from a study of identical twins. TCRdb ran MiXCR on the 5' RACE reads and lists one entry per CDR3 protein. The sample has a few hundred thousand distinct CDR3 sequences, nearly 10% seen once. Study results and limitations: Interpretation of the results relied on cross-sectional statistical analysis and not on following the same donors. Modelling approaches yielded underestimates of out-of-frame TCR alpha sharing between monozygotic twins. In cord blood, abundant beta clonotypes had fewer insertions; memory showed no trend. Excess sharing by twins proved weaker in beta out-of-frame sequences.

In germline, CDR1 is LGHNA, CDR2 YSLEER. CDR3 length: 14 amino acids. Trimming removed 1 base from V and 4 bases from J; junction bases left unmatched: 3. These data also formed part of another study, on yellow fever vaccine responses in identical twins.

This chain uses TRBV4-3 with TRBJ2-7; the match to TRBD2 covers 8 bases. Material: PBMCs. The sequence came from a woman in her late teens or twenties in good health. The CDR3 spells CASSQAIAGYEQYF. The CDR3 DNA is TGCGCCAGCAGCCAAGCGATAGCGGGGTACGAGCAGTACTTC.